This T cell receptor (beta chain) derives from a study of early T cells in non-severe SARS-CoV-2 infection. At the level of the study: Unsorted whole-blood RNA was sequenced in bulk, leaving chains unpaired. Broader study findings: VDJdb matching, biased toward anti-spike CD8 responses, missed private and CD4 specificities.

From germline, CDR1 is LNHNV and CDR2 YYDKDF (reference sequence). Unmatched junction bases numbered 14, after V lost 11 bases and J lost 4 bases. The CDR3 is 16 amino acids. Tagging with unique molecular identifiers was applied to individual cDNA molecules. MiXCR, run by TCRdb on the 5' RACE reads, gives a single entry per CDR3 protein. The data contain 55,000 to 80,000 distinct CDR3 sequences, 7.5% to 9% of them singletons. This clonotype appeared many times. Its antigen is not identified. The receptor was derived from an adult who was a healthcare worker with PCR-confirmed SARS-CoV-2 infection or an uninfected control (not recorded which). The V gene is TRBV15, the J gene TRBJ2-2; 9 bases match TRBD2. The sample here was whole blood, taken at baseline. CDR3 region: CASSGLAGSSTGELFF. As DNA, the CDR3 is TGTGCCTCTTCAGGGCTAGCGGGATCAAGCACCGGGGAGCTGTTTTTT.